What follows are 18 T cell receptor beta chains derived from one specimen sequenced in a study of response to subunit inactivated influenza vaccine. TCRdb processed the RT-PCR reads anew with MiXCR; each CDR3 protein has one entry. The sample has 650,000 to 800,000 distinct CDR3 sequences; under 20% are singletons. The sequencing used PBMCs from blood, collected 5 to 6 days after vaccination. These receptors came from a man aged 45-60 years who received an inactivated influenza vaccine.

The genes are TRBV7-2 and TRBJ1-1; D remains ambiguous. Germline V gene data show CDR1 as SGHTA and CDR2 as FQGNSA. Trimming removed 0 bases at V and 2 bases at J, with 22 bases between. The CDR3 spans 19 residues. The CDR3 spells CASSLANTRNPSFNTEAFF. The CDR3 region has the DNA TGTGCCAGCAGCTTAGCGAACACAAGAAACCCGTCTTTTAACACTGAAGCTTTCTTT.

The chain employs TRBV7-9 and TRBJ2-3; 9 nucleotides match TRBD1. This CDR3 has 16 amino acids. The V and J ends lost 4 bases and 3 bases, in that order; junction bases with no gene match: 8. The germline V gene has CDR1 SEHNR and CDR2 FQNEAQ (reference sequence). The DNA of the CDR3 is TGTGCCAGCAGCTCGAACAGGGGGCGAGAAACAGATACGCAGTATTTT. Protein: CASSSNRGRETDTQYF.

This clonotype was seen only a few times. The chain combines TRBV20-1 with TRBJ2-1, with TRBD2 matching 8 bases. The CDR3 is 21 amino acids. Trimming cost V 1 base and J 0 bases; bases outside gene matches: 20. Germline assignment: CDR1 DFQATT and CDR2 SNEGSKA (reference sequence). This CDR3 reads CSARVVIASGGDLSSYNEQFF. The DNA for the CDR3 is TGCAGTGCTAGAGTGGTAATTGCGAGCGGGGGTGACCTTAGCTCCTACAATGAGCAGTTCTTC.

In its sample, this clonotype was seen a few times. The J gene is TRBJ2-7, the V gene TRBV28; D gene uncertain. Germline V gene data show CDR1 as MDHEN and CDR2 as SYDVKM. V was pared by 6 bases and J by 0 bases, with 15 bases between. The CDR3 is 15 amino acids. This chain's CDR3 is CASRENWPSSYEQYF. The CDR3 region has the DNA TGTGCCAGCAGAGAGAATTGGCCGAGCTCCTACGAGCAGTACTTC.

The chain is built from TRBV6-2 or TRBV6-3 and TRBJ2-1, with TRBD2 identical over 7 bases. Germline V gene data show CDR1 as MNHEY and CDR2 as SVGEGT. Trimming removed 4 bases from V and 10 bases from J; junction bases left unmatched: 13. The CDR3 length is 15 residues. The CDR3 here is CASSLSGGRLREQFF. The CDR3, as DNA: TGTGCCAGCAGTTTATCGGGGGGTCGACTTCGGGAGCAGTTCTTC.

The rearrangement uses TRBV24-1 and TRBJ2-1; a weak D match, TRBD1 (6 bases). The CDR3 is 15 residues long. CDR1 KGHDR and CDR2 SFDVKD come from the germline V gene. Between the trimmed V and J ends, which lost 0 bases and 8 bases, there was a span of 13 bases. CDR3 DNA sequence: TGTGCCACCAGTGATTTGCAAGGGGGACGGGATGAGCAGTTCTTC. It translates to CATSDLQGGRDEQFF.

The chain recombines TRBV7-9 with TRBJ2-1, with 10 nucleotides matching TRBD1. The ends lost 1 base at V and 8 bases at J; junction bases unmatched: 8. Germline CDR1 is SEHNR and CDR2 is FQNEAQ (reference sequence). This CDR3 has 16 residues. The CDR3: CASSLVGTGAIHEQFF. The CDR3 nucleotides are TGTGCCAGCAGCTTAGTTGGGACAGGGGCGATCCATGAGCAGTTCTTC.

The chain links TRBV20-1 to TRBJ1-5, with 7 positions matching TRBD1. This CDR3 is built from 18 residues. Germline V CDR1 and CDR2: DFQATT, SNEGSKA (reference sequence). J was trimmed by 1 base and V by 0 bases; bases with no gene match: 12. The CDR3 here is CSAREGRGGFRSNQPQHF. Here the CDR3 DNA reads TGCAGTGCTAGAGAAGGCAGGGGGGGTTTTCGGAGCAATCAGCCCCAGCATTTT.

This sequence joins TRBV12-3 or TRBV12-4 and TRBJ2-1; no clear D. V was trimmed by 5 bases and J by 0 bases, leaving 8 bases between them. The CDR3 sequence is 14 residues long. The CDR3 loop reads CASSPKNSYNEQFF. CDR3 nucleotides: TGTGCCAGCAGTCCAAAAAACTCCTACAATGAGCAGTTCTTC.

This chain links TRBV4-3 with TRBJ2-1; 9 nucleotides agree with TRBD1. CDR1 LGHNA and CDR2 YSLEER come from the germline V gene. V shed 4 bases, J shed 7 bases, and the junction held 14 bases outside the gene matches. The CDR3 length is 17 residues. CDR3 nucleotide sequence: TGCGCCAGCAGCCCTGCCCACCGGGACAGGGCGAAGAATGAGCAGTTCTTC. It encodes CASSPAHRDRAKNEQFF.

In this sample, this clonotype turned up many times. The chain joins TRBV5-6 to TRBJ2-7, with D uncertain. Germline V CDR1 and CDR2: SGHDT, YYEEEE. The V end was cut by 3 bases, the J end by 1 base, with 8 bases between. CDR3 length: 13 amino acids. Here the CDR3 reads CASSSADSYEQYF. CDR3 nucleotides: TGTGCCAGCAGCTCTGCTGATTCCTACGAGCAGTACTTC.

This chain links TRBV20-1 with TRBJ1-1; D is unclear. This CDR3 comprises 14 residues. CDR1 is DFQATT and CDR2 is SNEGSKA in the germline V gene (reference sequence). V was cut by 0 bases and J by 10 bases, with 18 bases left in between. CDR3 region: CSARDRSSASAAFF. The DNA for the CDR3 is TGCAGTGCTAGAGATCGTTCGTCGGCGAGCGCAGCTTTCTTT.

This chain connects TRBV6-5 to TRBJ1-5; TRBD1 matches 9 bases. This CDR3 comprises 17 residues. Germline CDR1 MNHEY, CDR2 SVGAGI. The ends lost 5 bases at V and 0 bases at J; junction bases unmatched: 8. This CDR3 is CASSLPPGQGSNQPQHF. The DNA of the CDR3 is TGTGCCAGCAGTCTACCTCCGGGACAGGGTAGCAATCAGCCCCAGCATTTT.

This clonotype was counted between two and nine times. CDR3 DNA: TGCGCCAGCAGCCAAGGTCTAGGTCACAACACCGGGGAGCTGTTTTTT. Its protein product is CASSQGLGHNTGELFF. J is TRBJ2-2 and V is TRBV4-3; D gene ambiguous. Germline V gives CDR1 LGHNA, CDR2 YSLEER. V lost 1 base to trimming and J lost 2 bases, with 11 bases between them. This CDR3 comprises 16 residues.

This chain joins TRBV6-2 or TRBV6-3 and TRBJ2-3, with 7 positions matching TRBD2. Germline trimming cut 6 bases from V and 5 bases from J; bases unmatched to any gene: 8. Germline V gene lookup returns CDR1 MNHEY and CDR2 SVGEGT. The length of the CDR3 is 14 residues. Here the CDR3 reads CASRPKRDIDTQYF. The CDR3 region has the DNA TGTGCCAGCAGACCTAAGCGGGATATAGATACGCAGTATTTT.

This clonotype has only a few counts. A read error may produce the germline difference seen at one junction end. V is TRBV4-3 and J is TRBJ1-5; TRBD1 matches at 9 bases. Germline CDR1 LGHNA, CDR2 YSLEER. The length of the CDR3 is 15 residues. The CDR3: CASSQVTGGNQPQHF. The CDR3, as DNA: TGCGCCAGCAGCCAAGTTACAGGGGGCAACCAGCCCCAGCATTTT.

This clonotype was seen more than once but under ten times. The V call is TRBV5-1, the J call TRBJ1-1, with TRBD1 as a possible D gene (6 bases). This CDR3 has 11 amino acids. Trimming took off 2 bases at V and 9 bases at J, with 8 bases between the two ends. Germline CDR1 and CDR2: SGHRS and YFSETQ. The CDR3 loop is CASSFRGKAFF. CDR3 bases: TGCGCCAGCAGCTTCAGGGGAAAAGCTTTCTTT.

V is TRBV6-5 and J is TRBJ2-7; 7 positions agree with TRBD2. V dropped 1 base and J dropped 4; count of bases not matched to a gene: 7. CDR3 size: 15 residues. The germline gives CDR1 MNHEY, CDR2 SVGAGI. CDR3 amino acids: CASSYWERGGYEQYF. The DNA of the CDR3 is TGTGCCAGCAGTTACTGGGAGCGGGGAGGGTACGAGCAGTACTTC.